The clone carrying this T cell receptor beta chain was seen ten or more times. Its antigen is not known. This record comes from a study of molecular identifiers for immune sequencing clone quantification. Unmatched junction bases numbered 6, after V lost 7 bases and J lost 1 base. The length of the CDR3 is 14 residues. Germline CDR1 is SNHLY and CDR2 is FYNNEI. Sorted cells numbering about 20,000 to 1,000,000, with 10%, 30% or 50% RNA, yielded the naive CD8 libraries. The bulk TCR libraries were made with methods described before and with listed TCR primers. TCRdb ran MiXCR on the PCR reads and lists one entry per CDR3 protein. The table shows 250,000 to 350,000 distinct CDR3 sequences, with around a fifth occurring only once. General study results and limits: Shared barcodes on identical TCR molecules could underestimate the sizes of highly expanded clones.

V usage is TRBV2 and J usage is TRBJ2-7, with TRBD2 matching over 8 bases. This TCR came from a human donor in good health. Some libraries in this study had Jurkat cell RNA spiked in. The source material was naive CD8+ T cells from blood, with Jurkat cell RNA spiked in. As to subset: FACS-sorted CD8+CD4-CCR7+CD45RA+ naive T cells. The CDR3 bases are TGTGCCAGCAACCTACTAGCGGAGTCCTACGAGCAGTACTTC. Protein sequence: CASNLLAESYEQYF.